These 20 T cell receptor beta chains originate from one sample sequenced in a study of blood T cell repertoires in COVID-19. Assay used: immunoSEQ multiplex PCR; TCRdb lists only in-frame clones, some missing. The table lists under 200,000 clones, 70% to 90% of them singletons. The sequencing sample was made of peripheral blood. The source is a man in his fifties or sixties with COVID-19, enrolled during active disease.

This clone appeared a few times. The chain employs TRBV5-1 and TRBJ1-6; D unclear. The CDR3 consists of 16 residues. V lost 4 bases and J 0 bases, leaving 11 bases between the germline ends. Germline V CDR1 and CDR2: SGHRS, YFSETQ. The CDR3: CASSITGSSYNSPLHF. The CDR3 nucleotides are TGCGCCAGCAGCATTACGGGTAGCTCCTATAATTCACCCCTCCACTTT.

CDR3 coding DNA: TGTGCCAGCAGCTTAGAATCTAGGTCGGGTTCCGCCTACTATGGCTACACCTTC. Amino acid sequence: CASSLESRSGSAYYGYTF. V and J are TRBV7-8 and TRBJ1-2, with unresolved D. V lost 1 base and J lost 3, with 21 bases in between. Germline V gene data show CDR1 as SGHVS and CDR2 as FQNEAQ. The CDR3 length is 18 residues.

The chain has TRBV28 and TRBJ2-1; 7 nucleotides line up with TRBD1. With 7 bases clipped from V and 3 bases from J, the junction kept 6 bases outside the gene matches. CDR1 is MDHEN and CDR2 is SYDVKM in the germline V gene. This CDR3 region has 14 residues. The CDR3 is CASIPTGRYNEQFF. The CDR3 coding sequence is TGTGCCAGCATCCCGACAGGGCGCTACAATGAGCAGTTCTTC.

The chain links TRBV6-5 to TRBJ1-1; tentatively, D is TRBD1 (5 bases). This CDR3 has 13 amino acids. Trimming left V 7 bases short and J 3 bases short, with 12 bases between. Germline V lookup: CDR1 MNHEY, CDR2 SVGAGI. The CDR3 DNA reads TGTGCCAGCATAAGGGGTGGGTACACTGAAGCTTTCTTT. Translated, it gives CASIRGGYTEAFF.

CDR3 in amino acids: CASSRPGDTPTNEKLFF. The CDR3 DNA sequence: TGTGCCAGCAGCAGGCCCGGGGACACCCCAACTAATGAAAAACTGTTTTTT. V gene TRBV21-1 combines with J gene TRBJ1-4; the table's D call of TRBD1 was not tested on the DNA. TRBV21-1 is noted as a pseudogene. The length of the CDR3 is 17 residues.

This sequence joins TRBV7-9 and TRBJ2-1, with 8 bases identical to TRBD1. The CDR3 contains 12 residues. Germline CDR1 reads SEHNR; CDR2 reads FQNEAQ (reference sequence). V gave up 6 bases and J gave up 9 bases; unmatched junction bases: 4. As DNA, the CDR3 is TGTGCCAGCAGTCCAACAGGGGGTGAGCAGTTCTTC. Its translation is CASSPTGGEQFF. The whole variable domain, remainder taken from reference TRBV7-9 and TRBJ2-1, is DTGVSQNPRHKITKRGQNVTFRCDPISEHNRLYWYRQTLGQGPEFLTYFQNEAQLEKSRLLSDRFSAERPKGSFSTLEIQRTEQGDSAMYLCASSPTGGEQFFGPGTRLTVL.

The rearrangement uses TRBV19 and TRBJ1-4; TRBD1 matches at 8 bases. The CDR3 is made up of 14 amino acids. Germline assignment: CDR1 LNHDA and CDR2 SQIVND (reference sequence). The V gene end was trimmed by 2 bases and the J gene end by 8 bases; junction bases not matched to a gene: 4. The CDR3 DNA reads TGTGCCAGTAGTATAACAGGGGGTATCGAAAAACTGTTTTTT. It codes for CASSITGGIEKLFF. Full variable domain (rest looked up from reference TRBV19 and TRBJ1-4): DGGITQSPKYLFRKEGQNVTLSCEQNLNHDAMYWYRQDPGQGLRLIYYSQIVNDFQKGDIAEGYSVSREKKESFPLTVTSAQKNPTAFYLCASSITGGIEKLFFGSGTQLSVL.

The chain links TRBV2 to TRBJ1-5, with D maybe TRBD1 (6 bases). Germline CDR1 is SNHLY and CDR2 is FYNNEI. The ends were cut back, 0 bases at V and 4 bases at J, with 10 bases in the middle. This CDR3 contains 15 residues. The DNA of the CDR3 is TGTGCCAGCAGTGAAGCGTTCAGGGGTAATCAGCCCCAGCATTTT. Translated: CASSEAFRGNQPQHF.

CDR3 nucleotides: TGTGCCAGCAGTCGCTACAGGGCTGTGAACACTGAAGCTTTCTTT. Its protein product is CASSRYRAVNTEAFF. V and J are TRBV6-5 and TRBJ1-1; a weak D match, TRBD1 (6 bases). V shed 5 bases and J shed 0 bases, with 13 bases lying between them. The CDR3 is 15 amino acids. Germline V gene lookup returns CDR1 MNHEY and CDR2 SVGAGI.

This clone came up a few times. The CDR3 sequence is CASSYTESTDTQYF. CDR3 in DNA: TGTGCCAGCAGTTACACGGAGAGCACAGATACGCAGTATTTT. The chain joins TRBV6-2 or TRBV6-3 to TRBJ2-3; D call uncertain. The V and J ends lost 2 bases and 0 bases respectively, with 6 bases between them. The CDR3 is 14 residues long. Germline V lookup: CDR1 MNHEY, CDR2 SVGEGT.

Comment on this clone: Other DNA sequences in this specimen translate into the identical CDR3. The chain joins TRBV18 to TRBJ1-2; D unclear. The CDR3 runs 13 residues. V was shortened by 2 bases and J by 2 bases, with 6 bases between the two germline ends. Germline V gene lookup returns CDR1 KGHSH and CDR2 LQKENI. CDR3 sequence: CASSPNRNYGYTF. CDR3 coding DNA: TGTGCCAGCTCACCAAACAGAAACTATGGCTACACCTTC.

DNA for the CDR3: TGTGCCAGCACCCCCAGGGGGACAGGATGGCACGAGCAGTACTTC. Its protein product is CASTPRGTGWHEQYF. J is TRBJ2-7 and V is TRBV6-5; 8 bases agree with TRBD1. Germline trimming cut 7 bases from V and 5 bases from J; bases unmatched to any gene: 13. Per the germline V gene, CDR1 is MNHEY and CDR2 is SVGAGI. The CDR3 has 15 amino acids.

This chain joins TRBV5-4 and TRBJ2-4; 7 bases align to TRBD2. The CDR3 consists of 16 residues. Germline V gives CDR1 SGHNT, CDR2 YYREEE (reference sequence). The V gene end was trimmed by 0 bases and the J gene end by 1 base; junction bases not matched to a gene: 4. CDR3 region: CASSLAGGSAKNIQYF. In DNA form, the CDR3 reads TGTGCCAGCAGCTTGGCCGGGGGGAGCGCCAAAAACATTCAGTACTTC.

The sample holds one count of this clone. V is TRBV27 and J is TRBJ2-3; 12 bases are a match to TRBD2. V lost 8 bases, J lost 3 bases, and 3 bases stayed unmatched. The CDR3 covers 14 residues. Germline values: CDR1 MNHEY, CDR2 SMNVEV (reference sequence). The CDR3 DNA follows: TGTGCCAGCCAGACTAGCGGGAGAACAGATACGCAGTATTTT. Translation gives CASQTSGRTDTQYF.

This chain connects TRBV29-1 to TRBJ1-1; 7 nucleotides agree with TRBD1. CDR3 length: 12 residues. Germline V gene sequence: CDR1 SQVTM, CDR2 ANQGSEA. V lost 3 bases to trimming and J lost 11 bases; unmatched junction nucleotides: 9. The CDR3 nucleotides read TGCAGCGTTGAGGAACAGGGGCTTAAGGCTTTCTTT. Encoded protein: CSVEEQGLKAFF.

This clone was recorded once. The chain links TRBV12-3 or TRBV12-4 to TRBJ1-5; D is unresolved. The CDR3 extends over 12 amino acids. The V end lost 7 bases, the J end lost 8 bases, and 12 bases lay between the germline ends. In nucleotides, the CDR3 is TGTGCCAGCACCCGCCGAGCGGAGCCCCAGCATTTT. It is translated as CASTRRAEPQHF.

V and J are TRBV4-3 and TRBJ2-6; TRBD1 might be the D (6 bases). This CDR3 is 15 amino acids long. Trimming stripped 5 bases from V and 1 base from J, with 9 bases between. CDR1 is LGHNA, CDR2 YSLEER, per germline. The CDR3 spells CASSGTGSGANVLTF. For the CDR3, the DNA is TGCGCCAGCAGCGGTACAGGGTCTGGGGCCAACGTCCTGACTTTC.

The chain couples TRBV7-9 to TRBJ1-4, with 10 positions matching TRBD1. In germline, CDR1 is SEHNR, CDR2 FQNEAQ (reference sequence). With 4 bases clipped from V and 5 bases from J, the junction kept 7 bases outside the gene matches. CDR3 size: 16 residues. CDR3 residues: CASSYTPGQGNEKLFF. Written as DNA, the CDR3 is TGTGCCAGCAGCTATACACCGGGACAGGGGAATGAAAAACTGTTTTTT.

This clone came up once. This chain links TRBV28 with TRBJ1-2, with 9 bases aligning to TRBD1. Germline values: CDR1 MDHEN, CDR2 SYDVKM. V shed 1 base, J shed 8 bases, and the junction held 11 bases outside the gene matches. The CDR3 consists of 16 residues. The CDR3 sequence: CASSLYAPGQGEGYTF. DNA of the CDR3: TGTGCCAGCAGTTTATATGCCCCGGGACAGGGAGAAGGCTACACCTTC.

The chain uses TRBV4-1 and TRBJ1-1, with D maybe TRBD1 (5 bases). The CDR3 is 12 residues long. Germline CDR1 reads MGHRA; CDR2 reads YSYEKL. Trimming left V 4 bases short and J 11 bases short, with 14 bases between. CDR3 protein: CASSPPAGRAFF. Written as DNA, the CDR3 is TGCGCCAGCAGCCCCCCGGCAGGGCGCGCTTTCTTT.